The rows below give T cell receptor beta chains drawn from one sample of a study of shared clonotypes between healthy human individuals. Assay used: immunoSEQ multiplex PCR; TCRdb lists only in-frame clones, some missing. The sample records about 1.1 million clones, 70% to 85% being singletons. Sequenced input: memory CD4+ T cells from PBMCs. These receptors were taken from a man between 18 and 35 years old in good health. Some clones in this sample may be carry-over from other donors' samples. Both conserved end residues are part of each CDR3. A D gene is named only where the DNA matches it firmly. Expanded clones get a size class; other rows say once, few or many, or leave the size out.

j_call	v_call	d_call	clone_size	cdr3_nt	cdr3_aa
TRBJ1-1	TRBV5-1	TRBD1	NA	TGCGCCAGCAGCTTCGAACAGGGGACCACTGAAGCTTTCTTT	CASSFEQGTTEAFF
TRBJ1-2	TRBV19	TRBD1	NA	TGTGCCAGTAGTAGGCCGGGACAGGGATTCGGTGGCTACACCTTC	CASSRPGQGFGGYTF
TRBJ1-3	TRBV30	NA	NA	TGTGCCCGGGAAGGCCGGGACGGTCTAAGGAACACCATATATTTT	CAREGRDGLRNTIYF
TRBJ1-1	TRBV2	NA	few	TGTGCCAGCAGTGATCGATTGACAGGAGAAGCTTTCTTT	CASSDRLTGEAFF
TRBJ2-1	TRBV7-2	TRBD2	NA	TGTGCCAGCAGCCTGGTAGCGGGATCCTACAATGAGCAGTTCTTC	CASSLVAGSYNEQFF
TRBJ1-2	TRBV6-1	TRBD1	NA	TGTGCCAGCAGTGTTTCCCCCGGACAGGGACAACGAGGCTACACCTTC	CASSVSPGQGQRGYTF
TRBJ2-7	TRBV10-3	NA	NA	TGTGCCATCAGTGATCCCAGGGACGGAACCTACGAGCAGTACTTC	CAISDPRDGTYEQYF
TRBJ1-2	TRBV5-1	NA	NA	TGCGCCACCACCGTCGGGATTGGGAGCTATGGCTACACCTTC	CATTVGIGSYGYTF
TRBJ2-5	TRBV10-3	NA	NA	TGTGCCATCGGGACGGGGAAGGGAGAGACCCAGTACTTC	CAIGTGKGETQYF
TRBJ1-2	TRBV14	NA	few	TGTGCTAGCAGTAAACCTGGCTATGGCTACACCTTC	CASSKPGYGYTF
TRBJ2-1	TRBV6-5	TRBD1	NA	TGTGCCAGGGACAGGGGGACCTACAATGAGCAGTTCTTC	CARDRGTYNEQFF
TRBJ1-2	TRBV5-1	TRBD1	NA	TGCGCCAGCAGCTTGGGGCCCGAGGGGGCCCATGGCTACACCTTC	CASSLGPEGAHGYTF
TRBJ2-5	TRBV9	TRBD2	NA	TGTGCCAGCAGCGTAGCAGGCTGGGGGGGGGAGACCCAGTACTTC	CASSVAGWGGETQYF
TRBJ2-1	TRBV11-2	NA	NA	TGTGCCAGCAGCTTAGGGGGCTCCTACAATGAGCAGTTCTTC	CASSLGGSYNEQFF
TRBJ1-5	TRBV28	NA	NA	TGTGCCAGCTCGGGGTGGAATCAGCCTCAGCATTTT	CASSGWNQPQHF
TRBJ1-1	TRBV1	NA	NA	TGCACCAGCAGATACAGGGCGGACACTGAAGCTTTCTTT	CTSRYRADTEAFF
TRBJ1-1	TRBV28	TRBD1	NA	TGTGCCAGCATTACCCACAGGGGGGGGGTCACTGAAGCTTTCTTT	CASITHRGGVTEAFF
TRBJ1-4	TRBV7-5	NA	NA	TGTGTCAGAAGCTTAAGCCTCCAGACTTTTGCAACTAATGAAAAACTGTTTTTT	CVRSLSLQTFATNEKLFF
TRBJ2-1	TRBV18	TRBD2	few	TGTGCCAGCTCACCAGTGGGGACTAGCGGGAGCAATGAGCAGTTCTTC	CASSPVGTSGSNEQFF
TRBJ2-3	TRBV4-2	NA	NA	TGTGCCAGCAGCCAAGATTTTGGGGAAGGGAATATCCTGACATATACGCAGTATTTT	CASSQDFGEGNILTYTQYF
TRBJ1-1	TRBV5-6	NA	NA	TGTGCCAGCAGCCCACCCGCGTTCCGTGGGAACACTGAAGCTTTCTTT	CASSPPAFRGNTEAFF
TRBJ2-7	TRBV7-7	TRBD1	NA	TGTGCCAGCAGCCCAGGCAGGGGGCAGTACGAGCAGTACTTC	CASSPGRGQYEQYF
TRBJ2-2	TRBV23-1	NA	NA	TGCGCCAGCCCCAGCGGTCCGAACACCGGGGAGCTGTTTTTT	CASPSGPNTGELFF
TRBJ2-3	TRBV29-1	NA	NA	TGCAGCGCCCCCGCAGTTGGAACAGATACGCAGTATTTT	CSAPAVGTDTQYF
TRBJ2-2	TRBV30	NA	NA	TGTGCCTGGAGAGGGGGCACCGGGGAGCTGTTTTTT	CAWRGGTGELFF
TRBJ1-3	TRBV9	NA	NA	TGTGCCAGCAGCGTAGACTCTGGCTCTGGAAACACCATATATTTT	CASSVDSGSGNTIYF
TRBJ2-5	TRBV5-1	NA	NA	TGCGCCAGCAGCTTGGCCGACAAGGGTGAAGAGACCCAGTACTTC	CASSLADKGEETQYF
TRBJ2-4	TRBV9	TRBD2	NA	TGTGCCAGCAGCACCCGCGCCAGCGGGGGACAAAACATTCAGTACTTC	CASSTRASGGQNIQYF
TRBJ2-4	TRBV28	NA	once	TGTGCCAGCACAGTAGGAAACATTCAGTACTTC	CASTVGNIQYF
TRBJ2-3	TRBV7-2	TRBD2	NA	TGTGCCAGCAGCTTAGGGGGACTATCTACGCAGTATTTT	CASSLGGLSTQYF
TRBJ2-5	TRBV7-2	NA	NA	TGTGCCAGCAGCTTAGCACGATGGGGAGTCGAGACCCAGTACTTC	CASSLARWGVETQYF
TRBJ2-7	TRBV18	NA	NA	TGTGCCAGCTCACCTCCCCTGGGGGCAGGGGCTGGCGAGCAGTACTTC	CASSPPLGAGAGEQYF
TRBJ2-5	TRBV27	TRBD2	NA	TGTGCCAGCAGCGCAGGGAGCGGGAGGTCGTTCGGCGAGACCCAGTACTTC	CASSAGSGRSFGETQYF
TRBJ2-7	TRBV13	NA	NA	TGTGCCAGCAGCTATAGATACGAGCAGTACTTC	CASSYRYEQYF
TRBJ2-1	TRBV7-7	NA	NA	TGTGCCAGCAGCTTAGAGTCAGGAGGCTACAATGAGCAGTTCTTC	CASSLESGGYNEQFF
TRBJ2-3	TRBV2	TRBD2	few	TGTGCCAGCAGTGAAGATATTAGCGGGAGAGGAGATACGCAGTATTTT	CASSEDISGRGDTQYF
TRBJ1-2	TRBV28	NA	once	TGTGCCAGCAGGGGTCCGGTGGAGGGCTACACCTTC	CASRGPVEGYTF
TRBJ2-2	TRBV28	NA	few	TGTGCCAGCATCCCCGGGGGAAGTAGGACCGGGGAGCTGTTTTTT	CASIPGGSRTGELFF
TRBJ1-1	TRBV15	NA	NA	TGTGCCACCAGCGGAGGGGTTGGGACTGAAGCTTTCTTT	CATSGGVGTEAFF
TRBJ2-3	TRBV5-1	NA	NA	TGCGCCAGCAGGTTTGAGCCAGGGTCCCGCACAGATACGCAGTATTTT	CASRFEPGSRTDTQYF
TRBJ2-1	TRBV7-6	TRBD2	NA	TGTGCCAGCAGCTTAGAAGCGGGAGGGCCAATTTATAATGAGCAGTTCTTC	CASSLEAGGPIYNEQFF
TRBJ2-7	TRBV30	NA	NA	TGTGCCTGGAAGTTTGGACCCTCCTACGAGCAGTACTTC	CAWKFGPSYEQYF
TRBJ2-6	TRBV9	NA	once	TGTGCCAGCAGCGTAGGCAGCCCCCGAGGGGCCAACGTCCTGACTTTC	CASSVGSPRGANVLTF
TRBJ1-2	TRBV7-3	TRBD1	NA	TGTGCCAGCAGCCGAACTAACGACAGGGTTGGTGGCTACACCTTC	CASSRTNDRVGGYTF
TRBJ2-1	TRBV5-4	NA	NA	TGTGCCAGCAGCCGAACCGTTGGGTCCTACAATGAGCAGTTCTTC	CASSRTVGSYNEQFF
TRBJ2-1	TRBV7-9	TRBD2	once	TGTGCCAGCAGCAGGACTAGTTATCAGTTGGAGGATGAGCAGTTCTTC	CASSRTSYQLEDEQFF
TRBJ2-5	TRBV1	NA	NA	TGCACCAGCAGCCAAGATCGGGCGGGACAAAAGTACTTC	CTSSQDRAGQKYF
TRBJ2-7	TRBV20-1	NA	NA	TGCAGTGCTGGAATAGTCTCCGAGCAGTACTTC	CSAGIVSEQYF
TRBJ1-2	TRBV28	TRBD1	NA	TGTGCCAGCAGTTGGGGACAGGGAGTAGGCTACACCTTC	CASSWGQGVGYTF
TRBJ2-6	TRBV28	NA	NA	TGTGCCAGCAGCCTTCACGGGTCGGGGGCCAACGTCCTGACTTTC	CASSLHGSGANVLTF
TRBJ1-1	TRBV11-3	TRBD1	NA	TGTGCCAGCAGCACCGGACAGGTGAACACTGAAGCTTTCTTT	CASSTGQVNTEAFF
TRBJ1-1	TRBV5-4	TRBD1	NA	TGTGCCAGCAGCTTTGGGACAGGGTTGGTCACTGAAGCTTTCTTT	CASSFGTGLVTEAFF
TRBJ1-2	TRBV28	NA	NA	TGTGCCAGCAGCTCCCCCCGGCCGGGGGGGCCTTCGGGCTACACCTTC	CASSSPRPGGPSGYTF
TRBJ2-3	TRBV5-6	NA	few	TGTGCCAGCAGCTCCCCCCCGGGGGGCAGCGGCACAGATACGCAGTATTTT	CASSSPPGGSGTDTQYF